These 10 T cell receptor beta chains share one sample of origin, sequenced in a study of T cell repertoires in cytomegalovirus infection. Via MiXCR, TCRdb re-called the reads, giving one row per CDR3 protein. The sample records under 300,000 distinct CDR3 sequences, over 15% being singletons. The sequenced sample was CD8+ T cells from PBMCs. The source of these receptors is a human donor in good health (CMV status not recorded). Some clones in this sample may be carry-over from other donors' samples.

DNA for the CDR3: TGCGCCAGCCAAGGCAGCTCTGGAAACACCATATATTTT. This sequence encodes CASQGSSGNTIYF. The chain carries TRBV5-1 and TRBJ1-3; D not resolved. Looked up from germline, CDR1 is SGHRS and CDR2 is YFSETQ. Trimming took off 7 bases at V and 0 bases at J, with 8 bases between the two ends. The CDR3 sequence is 13 residues long.

This clonotype turned up a few times. The rearrangement uses TRBV7-6 and TRBJ2-1, with D perhaps matching TRBD1 or TRBD2 (5 bases each). The germline V gene encodes CDR1 SGHVS and CDR2 FNYEAQ. The CDR3 length is 13 residues. Trimming pared 5 bases from V and 8 bases from J, leaving 13 bases between. CDR3 nucleotides: TGTGCCAGCAGCCTCGCAGGGAGCCATGAGCAGTTCTTC. Protein product: CASSLAGSHEQFF.

This clonotype was counted ten times or more. This chain joins TRBV7-2 and TRBJ2-1, with D possibly matching TRBD2 (6 bases). Germline V gene lookup returns CDR1 SGHTA and CDR2 FQGNSA. V gave up 2 bases and J gave up 8 bases, with 16 bases separating them. The CDR3 is made up of 15 amino acids. The CDR3 nucleotides read TGTGCCAGCAGCTTAACATGGGGGGTTGTCGATGAGCAGTTCTTC. Residues: CASSLTWGVVDEQFF.

J is TRBJ2-3 and V is TRBV7-9; D gene uncertain. The CDR3 runs to 13 residues. Germline V CDR1 and CDR2: SEHNR, FQNEAQ (reference sequence). V was pared by 0 bases and J by 3 bases, with 4 bases between. The CDR3: CASSLAPTDTQYF. CDR3 coding DNA: TGTGCCAGCAGCTTAGCCCCAACAGATACGCAGTATTTT.

The CDR3 loop reads CASSDWTGGENIQYF. The CDR3 DNA is TGTGCCAGCAGTGATTGGACAGGGGGGGAAAACATTCAGTACTTC. This sequence joins TRBV2 and TRBJ2-4, with 10 positions matching TRBD1. J lost 5 bases, V lost 3 bases, and 4 bases had no gene match. There are 15 residues in the CDR3. Germline CDR1 SNHLY, CDR2 FYNNEI.

The gene calls are TRBV25-1 and TRBJ2-5; D is perhaps TRBD1 or TRBD2 (5 bases each). CDR1 is MGHDK, CDR2 SYGVNS, per germline. The ends were cut back, 9 bases at V and 6 bases at J, with 11 bases in the middle. The CDR3 has 11 residues. CDR3 residues: CASRWGQTQYF. For the CDR3, the DNA is TGTGCCAGTCGGTGGGGACAGACCCAGTACTTC.

This clonotype was seen a handful of times. This sequence joins TRBV5-1 and TRBJ2-5; D is possibly TRBD2 (6 bases). CDR1 SGHRS and CDR2 YFSETQ come from the germline V gene. CDR3 length: 14 residues. V gave up 3 bases and J gave up 3 bases, with 12 bases separating them. The CDR3 sequence is CASSSEGLEETQYF. The CDR3, as DNA: TGCGCCAGCAGCTCGGAGGGACTGGAAGAGACCCAGTACTTC. The entire variable domain, with the rest obtained from reference TRBV5-1 and TRBJ2-5, is as follows: KAGVTQTPRYLIKTRGQQVTLSCSPISGHRSVSWYQQTPGQGLQFLFEYFSETQRNKGNFPGRFSGRQFSNSRSEMNVSTLELGDSALYLCASSSEGLEETQYFGPGTRLLVL.

This clonotype occurred many times. The genes are TRBV4-2 and TRBJ1-1, with 7 positions matching TRBD1. Germline values: CDR1 LGHNA, CDR2 YNFKEQ. The V segment lost 6 bases and the J segment 3 bases; nucleotides outside the gene matches: 7. The CDR3 length is 14 residues. Here the CDR3 DNA reads TGTGCCAGCAGTCCTTTTACAGGGGACACTGAAGCTTTCTTT. As protein: CASSPFTGDTEAFF.

The CDR3 protein is CASREKSNQPQHF. The CDR3 nucleotides are TGTGCCAGCAGGGAAAAGAGCAATCAGCCCCAGCATTTT. The chain has TRBV6-2 or TRBV6-3 and TRBJ1-5; D gene uncertain. V shed 6 bases and J shed 1 base, with 7 bases lying between them. This CDR3 has 13 residues. The germline V gene has CDR1 MNHEY and CDR2 SVGEGT.

This clonotype was recorded many times. This chain uses TRBV7-9 with TRBJ2-1; D possibly uses TRBD1 or TRBD2 (6 bases each). Deletions cut 7 bases from V and 10 bases from J, with 17 bases between. Germline values: CDR1 SEHNR, CDR2 FQNEAQ (reference sequence). The CDR3 consists of 13 residues. DNA of the CDR3: TGTGCCAGCACCCCCTCGGGCGGGACAGAGCAGTTCTTC. Translation: CASTPSGGTEQFF.